The 16 T cell receptor beta chains presented below share a single source sample, sequenced in a study of blood T cell repertoires in COVID-19 (dated by TCRdb to between 2020 and 2021). Receptors were amplified or captured by the immunoSEQ multiplex PCR assay. TCRdb's version of the immuneACCESS table is confined to in-frame rearrangements and falls short of the full clone set. An unresolved V gene accounts for under half of the shortfall where checked; the remainder is of unknown origin. The sample table contains under 15,000 clones; only one count was recorded for about 92% of them. The biggest ten clones account for roughly an eighth of the sample. Sequenced sample: peripheral blood. The receptors derive from a man between 65 and 80 years old with active COVID-19.

This clone appeared a single time. The chain is built from TRBV2 and TRBJ1-5; a weak D match, TRBD1 (6 bases). The CDR3 is 16 amino acids. The germline V gene encodes CDR1 SNHLY and CDR2 FYNNEI. V dropped 6 bases and J dropped 5 bases, with 20 bases sitting between them. The CDR3 sequence: CASRMNIQGTYQPQHF. In nucleotides, the CDR3 is TGTGCCAGCAGGATGAATATACAGGGAACGTATCAGCCCCAGCATTTT.

The chain joins TRBV9 to TRBJ2-1, with TRBD2 as a possible D gene (6 bases). Trimming stripped 0 bases from V and 11 bases from J, with 18 bases between. The CDR3 has 15 residues. CDR1 SGDLS and CDR2 YYNGEE come from the germline V gene. The CDR3 loop reads CASSVDFGTSSQQFF. In nucleotides, the CDR3 is TGTGCCAGCAGCGTAGATTTCGGGACTTCGTCTCAGCAGTTCTTC.

The V call is TRBV7-3, the J call TRBJ2-5, with 7 bases aligning to TRBD1. The CDR3 loop spans 15 amino acids. After removal of 5 bases from V and 1 base from J, the junction contained 7 bases not matched to a gene. CDR1 and CDR2 from the germline V gene are SGHTA and FQGTGA. This chain's CDR3 is CASSMFGTAQETQYF. The CDR3 nucleotides read TGTGCCAGCAGCATGTTCGGGACAGCCCAAGAGACCCAGTACTTC.

This chain uses TRBV10-3 with TRBJ2-3; a possible D gene is TRBD2 (7 bases). This CDR3 has 14 amino acids. Trimming removed 4 bases at V and 2 bases at J, with 10 bases between. The V gene's germline CDR1 is ENHRY and CDR2 SYGVKD. The CDR3 sequence is CAISVGGDTDTQYF. CDR3 nucleotide sequence: TGTGCCATCAGTGTAGGGGGGGACACAGATACGCAGTATTTT.

This chain joins TRBV6-5 and TRBJ2-7, with TRBD1 matching 7 bases. CDR3 length: 14 residues. J lost 2 bases, V lost 7 bases, and 8 bases had no gene match. Germline V gives CDR1 MNHEY, CDR2 SVGAGI. As DNA, the CDR3 is TGTGCCAGCAAAAGAGGGACAGCGCCCTACGAGCAGTACTTC. Translation gives CASKRGTAPYEQYF.

The chain carries TRBV10-2 and TRBJ2-7, with D uncertain. The germline gives CDR1 WSHSY, CDR2 SAAADI. The CDR3 covers 13 residues. The V gene lost 2 bases and the J gene lost 3 bases, with 8 bases spanning the gap. DNA of the CDR3: TGCGCCAGCAGTGAGAGTCAGATCTACGAGCAGTACTTC. It specifies CASSESQIYEQYF.

The chain carries TRBV5-5 and TRBJ1-2, with 7 bases aligning to TRBD1. The ends lost 4 bases at V and 5 bases at J; junction bases unmatched: 11. The CDR3 loop spans 15 amino acids. Germline loops: CDR1 SGHKS, CDR2 YYEKEE (reference sequence). The CDR3 DNA reads TGTGCCAGCAGCCGTGACGTGGGACAGACTTATGGCTACACCTTC. Amino acids: CASSRDVGQTYGYTF.

The CDR3 reads CASSHKTSGSSHEQFF. The CDR3 DNA reads as TGTGCCAGCAGCCACAAAACTAGCGGGAGTTCCCATGAGCAGTTCTTC. J is TRBJ2-1 and V is TRBV3-1 (or the pseudogene TRBV3-2), with TRBD2 matching 11 bases. V trimming: 3 bases; J trimming: 8 bases; junction bases outside the gene matches: 9. Germline V gene lookup returns CDR1 LGHDT and CDR2 YNNKEL (reference sequence). The CDR3 loop spans 16 amino acids.

The chain has TRBV4-3 and TRBJ1-3; no reliable D call. Per germline, CDR1 LGHNA and CDR2 YSLEER. The CDR3 is made up of 16 amino acids. The germline V and J ends were trimmed by 0 bases and 1 base, with 10 bases remaining between them. CDR3 amino acids: CASSQDWLVSGNTIYF. DNA for the CDR3: TGCGCCAGCAGCCAAGATTGGTTAGTTTCTGGAAACACCATATATTTT.

The DNA of the CDR3 is TGCGCCAGCAGCTTGGGGGCCCCAGGGATAGCGGACTCCTACAATGAGCAGTTCTTC. Its translation: CASSLGAPGIADSYNEQFF. This chain uses TRBV5-1 with TRBJ2-1, with a tentative D call TRBD2 (6 bases). Trimming took off 0 bases at V and 0 bases at J, with 19 bases between the two ends. Looked up from germline, CDR1 is SGHRS and CDR2 is YFSETQ. The CDR3 has 19 amino acids.

This rearrangement joins TRBV11-2 to TRBJ2-7, with a weak D call TRBD2 (6 bases). Looked up from germline, CDR1 is SGHAT and CDR2 is FQNNGV. The CDR3 covers 14 residues. Trimming left V 2 bases short and J 1 base short, with 9 bases between. Here the CDR3 reads CASSLQGLSYEQYF. DNA of the CDR3: TGTGCCAGCAGCTTACAGGGACTGTCCTACGAGCAGTACTTC.

This clone came up once. The V gene is TRBV11-2, the J gene TRBJ2-2; D may be TRBD1 (5 bases). Germline CDR1 and CDR2: SGHAT and FQNNGV. The CDR3 has 13 residues. Trimming pared 0 bases from V and 10 bases from J, leaving 9 bases between. Here the CDR3 DNA reads TGTGCCAGCAGCTTAGAACCACAGGCGGAGCTGTTTTTT. Protein product: CASSLEPQAELFF.

J is TRBJ1-1 and V is TRBV9, with D hard to call. The CDR3 is 14 amino acids. Germline V lookup: CDR1 SGDLS, CDR2 YYNGEE. V lost 0 bases, J lost 1 base, and 7 bases lay in between. CDR3 coding DNA: TGTGCCAGCAGCGTAGAACTTTCGAACACTGAAGCTTTCTTT. Translated: CASSVELSNTEAFF.

This clone appeared a few times. The chain links TRBV7-9 to TRBJ1-2; no clear D. This CDR3 spans 18 amino acids. V was pared by 4 bases and J by 4 bases, with 25 bases between. In germline, CDR1 is SEHNR, CDR2 FQNEAQ (reference sequence). CDR3 protein: CASSSKALEGESTYGYTF. In nucleotides, the CDR3 is TGTGCCAGCAGCTCAAAGGCGTTGGAGGGAGAGTCGACCTATGGCTACACCTTC.

V is TRBV19 and J is TRBJ1-2, with 9 positions matching TRBD1. This CDR3 has 15 residues. The germline gives CDR1 LNHDA, CDR2 SQIVND (reference sequence). The V and J ends lost 6 bases and 2 bases, in that order; junction bases with no gene match: 7. The CDR3 nucleotides are TGTGCCAGTAGGGACAGGGGTTATAACAACTATGGCTACACCTTC. This encodes CASRDRGYNNYGYTF.

The chain couples TRBV29-1 to TRBJ1-1, with D possibly matching TRBD1 (5 bases). The CDR3 runs to 13 residues. With 7 bases removed from V and 1 base from J, the gap between germline ends came to 13 bases. The germline V gene encodes CDR1 SQVTM and CDR2 ANQGSEA. DNA for the CDR3: TGCAGCGCCGTAAACACAGGGAACACTGAAGCTTTCTTT. This translates into CSAVNTGNTEAFF.